The 5 T cell receptor beta chains reported below all come from one sample, sequenced in a study of T cells in women clearing cervical HPV infection. Sequencing used immunoSEQ multiplex PCR; TCRdb keeps in-frame clones, though not all of them. Its clone listing holds approximately 24,000 clones. Input material: blood buffy coat. The receptors were gathered from a woman aged 18 to 75 with a cervical HPV16 infection that either progressed to CIN3+ or cleared (not recorded which).

As regards this clone: Read sequence stops 3 residues before the CDR3 end, and the germline J gene provides the missing end. The V gene is TRBV2, the J gene TRBJ1-2; unclear D gene. The CDR3 totals 15 residues. Germline CDR1 SNHLY, CDR2 FYNNEI. CDR3 loop: CASSPEASGYNDYTF. CDR3 DNA, as far as it was read: TGTGCCAGCAGTCCAGAGGCTAGCGGCTACAATGAC.

About this clone itself: Sequencing ends 3 residues short of the CDR3 end; the germline J gene provides the rest. This rearrangement joins TRBV4-2 to TRBJ2-5; 7 bases are shared with TRBD1. This CDR3 has 17 residues. Germline loops: CDR1 LGHNA, CDR2 YNFKEQ. V dropped 4 bases and J dropped 5; count of bases not matched to a gene: 16. The sequenced CDR3 bases are TGTGCCAGCAGCCCCATGGGACAGACCAATGGATGGGAGACC. Translation gives CASSPMGQTNGWET. The CDR3 as a whole reads CASSPMGQTNGWETQYF.

Regarding this clone: The sequenced fragment ends 3 residues before the CDR3 boundary, so the rest is inferred from the germline J gene. This chain links TRBV19 with TRBJ1-2, with no clear D. Trimming pared 4 bases from V and 7 bases from J, leaving 16 bases between. Per germline, CDR1 LNHDA and CDR2 SQIVND (reference sequence). This CDR3 has 14 amino acids. CDR3 DNA (partial): TGTGCCAGTAGTAGGCCGCCCGAGGAGGGTGGC. Protein: CASSRPPEEGG. The whole CDR3 protein is CASSRPPEEGGYTF.

As regards this clone: The read finishes 3 residues shy of the CDR3 end, and the germline J gene is used to complete it. This chain connects TRBV20-1 to TRBJ2-1; TRBD1 agrees at 7 bases. The CDR3 is 12 amino acids. The germline CDR1 and CDR2 sequences are DFQATT and SNEGSKA (reference sequence). Losses at the gene ends were 5 bases for V and 8 bases for J; bases not matched to a gene: 6. CDR3 DNA, as far as it was read: TGCAGTGCTTCAGGGGGAGTCTATGAG. Residues: CSASGGVYE. The CDR3 reads in full as CSASGGVYEQFF.

Here the CDR3 reads CAISESGEREGLWETQYF. CDR3 bases read: TGTGCCATCAGTGAGTCAGGAGAGCGGGAGGGCCTCTGGGAGACC. V and J are TRBV10-3 and TRBJ2-5; 10 nucleotides align to TRBD2. The read is 3 residues too short to cover the CDR3 end, so that end is filled in from the germline J gene. The CDR3 is made up of 18 amino acids. V was pared by 0 bases and J by 5 bases, with 12 bases of the junction left unmatched. Germline V lookup: CDR1 ENHRY, CDR2 SYGVKD.